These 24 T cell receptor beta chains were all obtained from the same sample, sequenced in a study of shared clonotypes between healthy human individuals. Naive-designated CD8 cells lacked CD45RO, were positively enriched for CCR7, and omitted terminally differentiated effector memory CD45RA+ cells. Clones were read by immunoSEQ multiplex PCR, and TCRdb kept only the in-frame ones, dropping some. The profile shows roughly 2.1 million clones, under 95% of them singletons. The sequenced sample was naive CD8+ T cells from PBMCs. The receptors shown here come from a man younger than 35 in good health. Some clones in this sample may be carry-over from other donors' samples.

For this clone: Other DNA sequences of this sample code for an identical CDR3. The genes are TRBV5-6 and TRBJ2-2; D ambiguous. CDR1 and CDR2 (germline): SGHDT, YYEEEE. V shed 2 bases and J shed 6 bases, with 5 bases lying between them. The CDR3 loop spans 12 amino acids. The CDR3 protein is CASSFGAGELFF. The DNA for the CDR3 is TGTGCCAGCAGCTTTGGAGCCGGGGAGCTGTTTTTT.

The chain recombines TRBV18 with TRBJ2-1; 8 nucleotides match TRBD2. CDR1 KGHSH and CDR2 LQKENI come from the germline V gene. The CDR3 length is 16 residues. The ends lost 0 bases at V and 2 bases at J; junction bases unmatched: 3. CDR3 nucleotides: TGTGCCAGCTCACCACCTGGCGGGAGGCCCTACAATGAGCAGTTCTTC. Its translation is CASSPPGGRPYNEQFF.

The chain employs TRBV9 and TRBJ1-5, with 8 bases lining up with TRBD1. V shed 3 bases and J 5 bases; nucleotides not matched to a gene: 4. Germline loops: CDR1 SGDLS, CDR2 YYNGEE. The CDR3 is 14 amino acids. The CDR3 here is CASSASRGHQPQHF. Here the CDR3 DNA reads TGTGCCAGCAGCGCCAGCAGGGGGCATCAGCCCCAGCATTTT. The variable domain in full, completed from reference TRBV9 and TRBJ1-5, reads DSGVTQTPKHLITATGQRVTLRCSPRSGDLSVYWYQQSLDQGLQFLIQYYNGEERAKGNILERFSAQQFPDLHSELNLSSLELGDSALYFCASSASRGHQPQHFGDGTRLSIL.

The CDR3 DNA reads as TGCGCCAGCAGTGAAGTCGCTGGGACAGGGAGACAAAACACCATATATTTT. Translating gives CASSEVAGTGRQNTIYF. V gene TRBV10-2 combines with J gene TRBJ1-3, with 9 bases lining up with TRBD1. Unmatched junction bases numbered 12, after V lost 3 bases and J lost 6 bases. This CDR3 contains 17 residues. In germline, CDR1 is WSHSY, CDR2 SAAADI.

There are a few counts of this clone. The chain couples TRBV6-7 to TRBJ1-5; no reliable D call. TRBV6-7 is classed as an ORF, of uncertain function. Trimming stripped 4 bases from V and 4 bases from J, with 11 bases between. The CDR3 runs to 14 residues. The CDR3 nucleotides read TGTGCCAGCAGTTGGAGGACGGAAAATCAGCCCCAGCATTTT. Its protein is CASSWRTENQPQHF.

The CDR3 DNA is TGTGCCAGCAGCCCAGAGGAGGTGCAGTACTTC. This translates into CASSPEEVQYF. The J gene is TRBJ2-7, the V gene TRBV7-9, with D possibly TRBD2 on 5 matching bases. Trimming shortened V by 5 bases and J by 9 bases, and 11 bases separated the two germline ends. CDR1 and CDR2 (germline): SEHNR, FQNEAQ (reference sequence). CDR3 length equals 11 residues. Looking up the rest from reference TRBV7-9 and TRBJ2-7 gives the full variable domain: DTGVSQNPRHKITKRGQNVTFRCDPISEHNRLYWYRQTLGQGPEFLTYFQNEAQLEKSRLLSDRFSAERPKGSFSTLEIQRTEQGDSAMYLCASSPEEVQYFGPGTRLTVT.

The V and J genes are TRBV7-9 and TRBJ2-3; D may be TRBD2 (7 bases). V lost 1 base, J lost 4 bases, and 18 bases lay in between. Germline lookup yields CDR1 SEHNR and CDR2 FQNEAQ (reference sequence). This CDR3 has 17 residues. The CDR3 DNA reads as TGTGCCAGCAGCTTAGGTTTGGAGGGGGAGGGATCAGATACGCAGTATTTT. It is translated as CASSLGLEGEGSDTQYF.

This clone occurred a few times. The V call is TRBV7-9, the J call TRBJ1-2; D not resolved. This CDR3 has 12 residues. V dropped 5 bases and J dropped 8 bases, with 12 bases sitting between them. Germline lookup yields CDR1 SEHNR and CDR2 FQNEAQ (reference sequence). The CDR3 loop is CASSPQGNGYTF. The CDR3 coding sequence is TGTGCCAGCAGCCCTCAAGGGAACGGCTACACCTTC.

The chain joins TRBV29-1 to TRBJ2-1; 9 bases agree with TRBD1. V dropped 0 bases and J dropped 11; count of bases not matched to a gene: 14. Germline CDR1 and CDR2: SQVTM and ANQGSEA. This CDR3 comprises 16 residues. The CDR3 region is CSVEDRQGVPFKKQFF. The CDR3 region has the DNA TGCAGCGTTGAAGATCGACAGGGGGTTCCTTTTAAGAAGCAGTTCTTC.

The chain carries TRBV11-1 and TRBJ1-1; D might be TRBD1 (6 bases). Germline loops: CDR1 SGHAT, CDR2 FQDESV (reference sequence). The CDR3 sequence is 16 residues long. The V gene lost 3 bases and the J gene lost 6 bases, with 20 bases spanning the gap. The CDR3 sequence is CASSFPGGLSLSEAFF. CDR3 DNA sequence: TGTGCCAGCAGCTTTCCCGGGGGGCTAAGTCTCTCTGAAGCTTTCTTT.

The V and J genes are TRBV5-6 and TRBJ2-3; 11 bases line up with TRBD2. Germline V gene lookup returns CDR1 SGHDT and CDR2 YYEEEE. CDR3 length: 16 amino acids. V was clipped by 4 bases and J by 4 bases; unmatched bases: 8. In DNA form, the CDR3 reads TGTGCCAGCAGCGCGCCGGGACTAGCGGCATCAGATACGCAGTATTTT. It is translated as CASSAPGLAASDTQYF.

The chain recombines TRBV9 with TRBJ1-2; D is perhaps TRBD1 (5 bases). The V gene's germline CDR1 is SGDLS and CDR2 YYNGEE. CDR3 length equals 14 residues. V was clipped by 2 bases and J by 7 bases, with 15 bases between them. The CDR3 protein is CASSVQGGVGGYTF. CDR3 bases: TGTGCCAGCAGCGTTCAGGGAGGGGTGGGTGGCTACACCTTC. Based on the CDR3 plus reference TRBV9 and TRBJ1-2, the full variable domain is DSGVTQTPKHLITATGQRVTLRCSPRSGDLSVYWYQQSLDQGLQFLIQYYNGEERAKGNILERFSAQQFPDLHSELNLSSLELGDSALYFCASSVQGGVGGYTFGSGTRLTVV.

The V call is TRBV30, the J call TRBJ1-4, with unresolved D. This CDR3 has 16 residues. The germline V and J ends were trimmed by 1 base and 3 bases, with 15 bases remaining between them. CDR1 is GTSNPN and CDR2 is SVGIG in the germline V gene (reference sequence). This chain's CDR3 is CAWSGTAPLSNEKLFF. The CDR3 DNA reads TGTGCCTGGAGTGGGACGGCTCCGTTGTCTAATGAAAAACTGTTTTTT. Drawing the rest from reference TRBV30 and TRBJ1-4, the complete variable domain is SQTIHQWPATLVQPVGSPLSLECTVEGTSNPNLYWYRQAAGRGLQLLFYSVGIGQISSEVPQNLSASRPQDRQFILSSKKLLLSDSGFYLCAWSGTAPLSNEKLFFGSGTQLSVL.

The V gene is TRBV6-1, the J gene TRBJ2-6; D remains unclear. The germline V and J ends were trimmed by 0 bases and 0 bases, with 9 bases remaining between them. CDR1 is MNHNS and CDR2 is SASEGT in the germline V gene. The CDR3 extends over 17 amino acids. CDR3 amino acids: CASSEARDGSGANVLTF. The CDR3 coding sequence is TGTGCCAGCAGTGAAGCTAGAGACGGCTCTGGGGCCAACGTCCTGACTTTC.

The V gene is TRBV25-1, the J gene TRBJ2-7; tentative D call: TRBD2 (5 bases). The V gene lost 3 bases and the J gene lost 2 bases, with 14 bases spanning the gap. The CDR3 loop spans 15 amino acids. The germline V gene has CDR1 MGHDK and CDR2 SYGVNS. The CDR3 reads CASSDGKGVAYEQYF. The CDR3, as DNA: TGTGCCAGCAGTGATGGTAAGGGAGTAGCCTACGAGCAGTACTTC.

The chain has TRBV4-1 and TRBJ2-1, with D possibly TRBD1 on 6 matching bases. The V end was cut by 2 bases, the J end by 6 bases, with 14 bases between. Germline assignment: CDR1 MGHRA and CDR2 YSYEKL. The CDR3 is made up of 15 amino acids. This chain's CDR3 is CASSQYPRGPNEQFF. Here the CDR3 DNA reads TGCGCCAGCAGCCAATACCCCAGGGGCCCCAATGAGCAGTTCTTC.

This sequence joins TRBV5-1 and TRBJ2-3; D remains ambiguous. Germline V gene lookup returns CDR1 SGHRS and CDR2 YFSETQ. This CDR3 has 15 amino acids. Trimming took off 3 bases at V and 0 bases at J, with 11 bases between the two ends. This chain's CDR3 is CASSYWNPSTDTQYF. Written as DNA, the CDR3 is TGCGCCAGCAGCTACTGGAACCCTAGCACAGATACGCAGTATTTT. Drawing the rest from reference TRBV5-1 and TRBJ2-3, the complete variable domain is KAGVTQTPRYLIKTRGQQVTLSCSPISGHRSVSWYQQTPGQGLQFLFEYFSETQRNKGNFPGRFSGRQFSNSRSEMNVSTLELGDSALYLCASSYWNPSTDTQYFGPGTRLTVL.

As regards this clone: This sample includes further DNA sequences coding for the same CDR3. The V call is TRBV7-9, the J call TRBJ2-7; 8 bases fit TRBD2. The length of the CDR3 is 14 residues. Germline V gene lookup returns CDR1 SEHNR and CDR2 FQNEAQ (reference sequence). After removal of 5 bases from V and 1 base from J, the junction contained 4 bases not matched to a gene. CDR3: CASSPTGGSYEQYF. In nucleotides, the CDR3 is TGTGCCAGCAGCCCGACGGGAGGGTCCTACGAGCAGTACTTC.

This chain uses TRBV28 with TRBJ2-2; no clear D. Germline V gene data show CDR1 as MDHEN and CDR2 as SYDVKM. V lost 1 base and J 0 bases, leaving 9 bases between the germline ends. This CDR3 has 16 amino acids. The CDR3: CASSLYRYSNTGELFF. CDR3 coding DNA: TGTGCCAGCAGTTTATATAGGTACTCGAACACCGGGGAGCTGTTTTTT.

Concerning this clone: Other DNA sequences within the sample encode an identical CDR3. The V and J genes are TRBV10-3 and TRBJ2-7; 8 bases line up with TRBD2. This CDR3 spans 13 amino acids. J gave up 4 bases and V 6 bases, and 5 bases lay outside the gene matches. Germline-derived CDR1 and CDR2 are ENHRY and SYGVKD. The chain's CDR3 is CAIRAGVEYEQYF. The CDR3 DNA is TGTGCCATCAGAGCGGGAGTGGAGTACGAGCAGTACTTC.

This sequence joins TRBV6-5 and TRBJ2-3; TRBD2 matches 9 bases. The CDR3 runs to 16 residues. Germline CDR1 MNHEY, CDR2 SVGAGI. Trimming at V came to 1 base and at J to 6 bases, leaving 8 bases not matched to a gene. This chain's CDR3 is CASSYFSGSTGDTQYF. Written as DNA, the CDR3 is TGTGCCAGCAGTTACTTTAGCGGGAGTACGGGCGATACGCAGTATTTT.

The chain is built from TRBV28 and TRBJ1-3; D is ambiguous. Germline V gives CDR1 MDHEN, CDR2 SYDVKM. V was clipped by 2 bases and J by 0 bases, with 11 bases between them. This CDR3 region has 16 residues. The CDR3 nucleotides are TGTGCCAGCAGTTTAGTGAAGGGAAACTCTGGAAACACCATATATTTT. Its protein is CASSLVKGNSGNTIYF.

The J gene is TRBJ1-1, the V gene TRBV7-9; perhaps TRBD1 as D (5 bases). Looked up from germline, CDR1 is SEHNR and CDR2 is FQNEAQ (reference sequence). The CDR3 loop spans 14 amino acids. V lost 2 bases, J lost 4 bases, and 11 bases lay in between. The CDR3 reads CASSLSGGSTEAFF. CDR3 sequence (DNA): TGTGCCAGCAGCTTATCTGGGGGGAGCACTGAAGCTTTCTTT.

Written as DNA, the CDR3 is TGTGCCAGCAGCCAGGGGGCAGGGGGACCCTACGAGCAGTACTTC. Protein sequence: CASSQGAGGPYEQYF. The chain is built from TRBV11-2 and TRBJ2-7; TRBD1 matches at 8 bases. The junction had 8 bases not matched to a gene; V was cut back by 5 bases and J by 2 bases. Germline assignment: CDR1 SGHAT and CDR2 FQNNGV. The CDR3 has 15 amino acids.